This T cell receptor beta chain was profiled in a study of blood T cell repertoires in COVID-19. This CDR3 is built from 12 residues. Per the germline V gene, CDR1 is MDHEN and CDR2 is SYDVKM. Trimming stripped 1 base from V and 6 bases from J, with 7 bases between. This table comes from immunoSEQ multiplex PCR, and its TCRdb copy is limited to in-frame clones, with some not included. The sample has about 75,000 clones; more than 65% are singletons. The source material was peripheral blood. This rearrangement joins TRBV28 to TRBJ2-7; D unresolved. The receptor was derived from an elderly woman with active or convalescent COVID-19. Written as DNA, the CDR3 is TGTGCCAGCAGTTTATACGGTTCCGAGCAGTACTTC. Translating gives CASSLYGSEQYF. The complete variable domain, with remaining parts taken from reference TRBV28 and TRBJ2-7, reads DVKVTQSSRYLVKRTGEKVFLECVQDMDHENMFWYRQDPGLGLRLIYFSYDVKMKEKGDIPEGYSVSREKKERFSLILESASTNQTSMYLCASSLYGSEQYFGPGTRLTVT.